This T cell receptor beta chain was recorded in a study of CD8 T cells in Susac syndrome. Random-hexamer reverse transcription was applied to about 0.5 to 1 ug RNA. Across 54 Vbeta and 13 Jbeta, TCR beta CDR3 was amplified with immunoSEQ multiplex PCR. TCRdb reprocessed the immunoSEQ multiplex PCR reads via MiXCR and lists one record per CDR3 protein. The profile shows approximately 120,000 distinct CDR3 sequences, around 94% of them singletons. CD8+ and CD4+ T cells circulating in blood were sequenced for TCR beta. Healthy donors formed controls matched for age and sex. Trimming took 2 bases from V and 7 from J; bases not matched to a gene: 6. The germline V gene has CDR1 SNHLY and CDR2 FYNNEI. CDR3 size: 14 residues.

The V gene is TRBV2, the J gene TRBJ1-2; 8 bases line up with TRBD1. This TCR was sampled from a human donor in good health. Sequencing used CD4+ T cells from PBMCs. The CDR3 nucleotides are TGTGCCAGCAGTGAAAGCCAGGGGGCAGGTGGCTACACCTTC. Translated, it gives CASSESQGAGGYTF.